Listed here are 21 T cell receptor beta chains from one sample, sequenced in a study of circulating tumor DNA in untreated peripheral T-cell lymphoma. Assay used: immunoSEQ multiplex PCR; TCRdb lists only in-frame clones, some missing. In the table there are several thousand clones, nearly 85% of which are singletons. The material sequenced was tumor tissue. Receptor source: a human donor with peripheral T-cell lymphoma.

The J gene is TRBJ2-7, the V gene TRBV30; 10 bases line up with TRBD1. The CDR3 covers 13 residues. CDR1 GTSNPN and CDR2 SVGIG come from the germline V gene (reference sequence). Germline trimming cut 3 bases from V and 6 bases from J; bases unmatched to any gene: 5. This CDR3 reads CAWRGTGEREQYF. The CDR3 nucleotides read TGTGCCTGGAGGGGGACAGGGGAACGCGAGCAGTACTTC.

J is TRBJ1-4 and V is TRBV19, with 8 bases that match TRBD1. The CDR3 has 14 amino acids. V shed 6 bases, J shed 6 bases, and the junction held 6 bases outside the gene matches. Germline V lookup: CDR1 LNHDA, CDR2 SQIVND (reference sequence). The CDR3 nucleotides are TGTGCCAGTAGGATGATGGACAGGGATGAAAAACTGTTTTTT. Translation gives CASRMMDRDEKLFF.

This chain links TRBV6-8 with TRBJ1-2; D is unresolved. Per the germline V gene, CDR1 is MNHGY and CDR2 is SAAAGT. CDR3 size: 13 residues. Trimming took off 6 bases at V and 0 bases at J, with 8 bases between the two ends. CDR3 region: CASSKDSNYGYTF. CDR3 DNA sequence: TGTGCCAGCAGCAAGGATTCTAACTATGGCTACACCTTC.

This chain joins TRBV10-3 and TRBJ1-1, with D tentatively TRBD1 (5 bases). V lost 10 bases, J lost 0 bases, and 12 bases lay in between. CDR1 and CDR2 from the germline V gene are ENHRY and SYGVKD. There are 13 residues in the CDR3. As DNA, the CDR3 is TGTGCCACCAAACAGGAGATGAACACTGAAGCTTTCTTT. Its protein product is CATKQEMNTEAFF.

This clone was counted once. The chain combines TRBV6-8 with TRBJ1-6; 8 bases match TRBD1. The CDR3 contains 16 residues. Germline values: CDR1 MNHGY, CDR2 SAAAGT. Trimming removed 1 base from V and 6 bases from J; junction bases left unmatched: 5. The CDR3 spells CASSYFRTGINSPLHF. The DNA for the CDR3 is TGTGCCAGCAGTTACTTCCGGACAGGGATTAATTCACCCCTCCACTTT.

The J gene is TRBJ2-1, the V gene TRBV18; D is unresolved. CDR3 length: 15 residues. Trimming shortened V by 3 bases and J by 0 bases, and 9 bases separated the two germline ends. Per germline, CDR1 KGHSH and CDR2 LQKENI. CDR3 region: CASSPTGFSYNEQFF. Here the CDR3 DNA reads TGTGCCAGCTCACCGACCGGGTTCTCCTACAATGAGCAGTTCTTC.

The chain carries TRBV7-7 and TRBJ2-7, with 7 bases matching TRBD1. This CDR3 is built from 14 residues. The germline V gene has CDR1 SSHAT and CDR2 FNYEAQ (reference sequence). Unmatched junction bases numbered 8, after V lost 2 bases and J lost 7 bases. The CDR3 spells CASSLTTGAREQYF. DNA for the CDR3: TGTGCCAGCAGCTTAACAACAGGGGCTCGGGAGCAGTACTTC.

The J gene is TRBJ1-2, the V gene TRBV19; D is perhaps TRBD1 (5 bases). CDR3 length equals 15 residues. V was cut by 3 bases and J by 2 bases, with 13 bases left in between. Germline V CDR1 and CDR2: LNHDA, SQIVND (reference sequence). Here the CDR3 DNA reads TGTGCCAGTAGTATCCTGACCGGGGCGAACTATGGCTACACCTTC. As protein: CASSILTGANYGYTF.

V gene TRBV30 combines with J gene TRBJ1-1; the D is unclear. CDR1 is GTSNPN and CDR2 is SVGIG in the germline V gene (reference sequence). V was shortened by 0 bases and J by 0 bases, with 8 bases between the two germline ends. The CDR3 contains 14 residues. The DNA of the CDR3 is TGTGCCTGGAGTGTGCAGATGCTGAACACTGAAGCTTTCTTT. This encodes CAWSVQMLNTEAFF.

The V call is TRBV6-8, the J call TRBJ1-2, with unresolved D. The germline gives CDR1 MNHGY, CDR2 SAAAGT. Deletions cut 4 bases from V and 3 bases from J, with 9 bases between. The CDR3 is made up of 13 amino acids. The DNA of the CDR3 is TGTGCCAGCAGTTTAAGGAATGACTATGGCTACACCTTC. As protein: CASSLRNDYGYTF.

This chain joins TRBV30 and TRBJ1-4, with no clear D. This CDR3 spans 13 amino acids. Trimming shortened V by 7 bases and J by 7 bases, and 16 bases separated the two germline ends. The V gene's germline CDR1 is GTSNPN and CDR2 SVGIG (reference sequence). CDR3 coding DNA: TGTGCCTCTTGGCGAGGGATCGGTGAAAAACTGTTTTTT. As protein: CASWRGIGEKLFF.

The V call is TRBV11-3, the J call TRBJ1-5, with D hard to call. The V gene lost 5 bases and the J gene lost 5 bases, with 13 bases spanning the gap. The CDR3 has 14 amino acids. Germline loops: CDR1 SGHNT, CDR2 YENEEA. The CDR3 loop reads CASSLKIGDQPQHF. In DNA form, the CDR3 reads TGTGCCAGCAGCCTAAAGATCGGAGATCAGCCCCAGCATTTT.

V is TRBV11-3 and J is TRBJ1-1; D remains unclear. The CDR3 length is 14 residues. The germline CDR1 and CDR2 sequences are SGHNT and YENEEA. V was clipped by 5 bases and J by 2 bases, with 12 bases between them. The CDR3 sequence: CASSTARENTEAFF. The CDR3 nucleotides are TGTGCCAGCAGCACAGCTAGGGAAAACACTGAAGCTTTCTTT.

As DNA, the CDR3 is TGTGCCAGCAGCTTAACGCGAGGAGTTTCGGAGACCCAGTACTTC. The encoded protein is CASSLTRGVSETQYF. The V gene is TRBV11-3, the J gene TRBJ2-5; no firm D call. This CDR3 comprises 15 residues. The germline V gene encodes CDR1 SGHNT and CDR2 YENEEA. V was cut by 2 bases and J by 5 bases, with 15 bases left in between.

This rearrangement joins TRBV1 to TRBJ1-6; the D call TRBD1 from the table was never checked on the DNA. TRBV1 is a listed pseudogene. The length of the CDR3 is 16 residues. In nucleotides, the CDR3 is TGCGCCAGCAGCCAAGATTTTCAGGGGGCGAGTTCACCCCTCCACTTT. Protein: CASSQDFQGASSPLHF.

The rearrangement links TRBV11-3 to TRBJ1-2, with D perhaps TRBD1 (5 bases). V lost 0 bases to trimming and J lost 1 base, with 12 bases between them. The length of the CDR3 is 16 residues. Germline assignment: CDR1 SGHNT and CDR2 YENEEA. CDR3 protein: CASSLDAGWGNYGYTF. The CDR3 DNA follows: TGTGCCAGCAGCTTAGATGCAGGGTGGGGTAACTATGGCTACACCTTC.

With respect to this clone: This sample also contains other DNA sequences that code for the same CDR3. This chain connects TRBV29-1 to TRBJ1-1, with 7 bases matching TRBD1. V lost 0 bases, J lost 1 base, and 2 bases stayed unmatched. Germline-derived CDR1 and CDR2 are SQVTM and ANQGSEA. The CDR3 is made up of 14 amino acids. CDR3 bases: TGCAGCGTTGAAGATCGACAGGGGAACACTGAAGCTTTCTTT. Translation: CSVEDRQGNTEAFF.

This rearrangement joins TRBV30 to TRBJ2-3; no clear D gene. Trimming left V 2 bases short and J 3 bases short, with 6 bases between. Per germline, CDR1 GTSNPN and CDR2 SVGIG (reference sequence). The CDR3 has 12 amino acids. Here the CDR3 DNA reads TGTGCCTGGAGTAAAGATACAGATACGCAGTATTTT. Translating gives CAWSKDTDTQYF.

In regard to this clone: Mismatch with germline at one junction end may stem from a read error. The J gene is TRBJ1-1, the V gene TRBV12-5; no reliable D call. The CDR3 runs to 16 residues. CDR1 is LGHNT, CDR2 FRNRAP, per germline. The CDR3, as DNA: TGTGCTAGTGATTTGGTACCAAAGGAGGTGAACACTGAAGCTTTCTTT. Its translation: CASDLVPKEVNTEAFF. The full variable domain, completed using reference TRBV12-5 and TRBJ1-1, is DARVTQTPRHKVTEMGQEVTMRCQPILGHNTVFWYRQTMMQGLELLAYFRNRAPLDDSGMPKDRFSAEMPDATLATLKIQPSEPRDSAVYFCASDLVPKEVNTEAFFGQGTRLTVV.

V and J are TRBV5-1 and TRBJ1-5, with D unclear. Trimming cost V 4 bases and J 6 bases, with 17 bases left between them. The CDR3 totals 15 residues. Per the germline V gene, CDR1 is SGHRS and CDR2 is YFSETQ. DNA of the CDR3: TGCGCCAGCAGCCAAGATAGGGCCCAGATTCAGCCCCAGCATTTT. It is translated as CASSQDRAQIQPQHF. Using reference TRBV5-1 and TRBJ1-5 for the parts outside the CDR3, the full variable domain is KAGVTQTPRYLIKTRGQQVTLSCSPISGHRSVSWYQQTPGQGLQFLFEYFSETQRNKGNFPGRFSGRQFSNSRSEMNVSTLELGDSALYLCASSQDRAQIQPQHFGDGTRLSIL.

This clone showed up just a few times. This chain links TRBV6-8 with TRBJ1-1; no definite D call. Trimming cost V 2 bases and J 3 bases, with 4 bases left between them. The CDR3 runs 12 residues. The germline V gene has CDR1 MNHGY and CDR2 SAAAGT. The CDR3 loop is CASSYGYTEAFF. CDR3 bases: TGTGCCAGCAGTTACGGGTACACTGAAGCTTTCTTT.